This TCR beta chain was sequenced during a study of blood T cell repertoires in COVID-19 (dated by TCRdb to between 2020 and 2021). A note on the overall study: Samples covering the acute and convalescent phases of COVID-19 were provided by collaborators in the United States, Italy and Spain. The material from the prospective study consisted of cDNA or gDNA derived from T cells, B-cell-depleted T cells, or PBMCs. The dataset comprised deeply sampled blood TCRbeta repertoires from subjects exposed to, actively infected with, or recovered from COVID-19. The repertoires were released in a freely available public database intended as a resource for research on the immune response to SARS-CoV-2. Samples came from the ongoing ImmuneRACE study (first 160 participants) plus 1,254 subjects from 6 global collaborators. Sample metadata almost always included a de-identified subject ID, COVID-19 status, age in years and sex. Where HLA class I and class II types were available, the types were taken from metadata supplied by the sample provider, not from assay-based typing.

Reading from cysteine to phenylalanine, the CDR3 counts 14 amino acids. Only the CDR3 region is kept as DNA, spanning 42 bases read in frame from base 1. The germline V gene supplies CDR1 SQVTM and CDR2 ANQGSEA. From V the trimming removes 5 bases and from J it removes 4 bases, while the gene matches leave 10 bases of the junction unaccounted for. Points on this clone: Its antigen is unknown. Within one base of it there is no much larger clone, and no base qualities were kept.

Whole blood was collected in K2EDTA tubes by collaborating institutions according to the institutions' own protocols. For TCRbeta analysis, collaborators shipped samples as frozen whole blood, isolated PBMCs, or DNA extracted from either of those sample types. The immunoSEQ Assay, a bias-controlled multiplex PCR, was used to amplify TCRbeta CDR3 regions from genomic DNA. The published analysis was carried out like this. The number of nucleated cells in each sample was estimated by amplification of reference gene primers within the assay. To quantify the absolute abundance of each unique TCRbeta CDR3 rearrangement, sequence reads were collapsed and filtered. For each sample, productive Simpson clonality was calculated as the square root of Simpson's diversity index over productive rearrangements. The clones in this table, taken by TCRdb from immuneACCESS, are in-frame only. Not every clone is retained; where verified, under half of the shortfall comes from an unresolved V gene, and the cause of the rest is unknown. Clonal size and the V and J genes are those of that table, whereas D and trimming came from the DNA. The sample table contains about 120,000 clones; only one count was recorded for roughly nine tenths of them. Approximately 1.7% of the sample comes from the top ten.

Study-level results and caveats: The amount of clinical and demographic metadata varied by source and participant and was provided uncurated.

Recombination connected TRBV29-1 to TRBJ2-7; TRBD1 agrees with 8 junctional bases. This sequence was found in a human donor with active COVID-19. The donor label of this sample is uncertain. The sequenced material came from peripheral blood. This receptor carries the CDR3 CSVQIRGLRYEQYF. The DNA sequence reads TGCAGCGTTCAAATCAGGGGGCTTAGGTACGAGCAGTACTTC.